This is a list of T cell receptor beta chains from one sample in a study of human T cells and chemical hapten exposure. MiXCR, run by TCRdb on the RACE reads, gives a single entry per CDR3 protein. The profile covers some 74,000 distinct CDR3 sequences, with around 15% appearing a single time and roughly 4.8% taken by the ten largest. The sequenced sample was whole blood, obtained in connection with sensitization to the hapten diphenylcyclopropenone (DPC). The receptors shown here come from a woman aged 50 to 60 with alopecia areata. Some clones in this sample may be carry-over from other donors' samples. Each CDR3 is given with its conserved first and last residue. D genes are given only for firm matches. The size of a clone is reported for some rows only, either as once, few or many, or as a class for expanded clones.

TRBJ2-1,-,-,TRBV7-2,CASSPMVGNEQFF,TGTGCCAGCAGCCCCATGGTGGGGAATGAGCAGTTCTTC
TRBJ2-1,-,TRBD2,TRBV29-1,CSVGLAGEGEQFF,TGCAGCGTCGGACTAGCGGGAGAGGGTGAGCAGTTCTTC
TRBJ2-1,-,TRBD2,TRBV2,CASRRTREEYNEQFF,TGTGCCAGCAGACGGACGCGGGAGGAGTACAATGAGCAGTTCTTC
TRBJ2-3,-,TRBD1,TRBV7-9,CASSSRDRGDTQYF,TGTGCCAGCAGCTCGCGGGACAGGGGAGATACGCAGTATTTT
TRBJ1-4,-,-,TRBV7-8,CASSLVGVFDEKLFF,TGTGCCAGCAGCTTAGTTGGGGTCTTCGATGAAAAACTGTTTTTT
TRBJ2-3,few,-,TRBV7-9,CASSFWGDDTQYF,TGTGCCAGCAGCTTTTGGGGGGATGATACGCAGTATTTT
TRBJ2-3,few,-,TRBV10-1,CASSPDSTDTQYF,TGCGCCAGCAGCCCGGACAGCACAGATACGCAGTATTTT
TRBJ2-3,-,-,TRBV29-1,CSVQGIYTDTQYF,TGCAGCGTACAGGGAATCTACACAGATACGCAGTATTTT
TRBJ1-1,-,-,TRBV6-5,CASSPQGRTEAFF,TGTGCCAGCAGTCCCCAGGGTCGCACTGAAGCTTTCTTT
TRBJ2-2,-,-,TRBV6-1,CASSGRLEGTGELFF,TGTGCCAGCAGTGGCCGACTAGAGGGTACCGGGGAGCTGTTTTTT
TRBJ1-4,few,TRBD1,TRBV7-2,CASSLAIQGGEKLFF,TGTGCCAGCAGCTTAGCGATCCAGGGGGGAGAAAAACTGTTTTTT
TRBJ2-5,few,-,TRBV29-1,CSRTEGETQYF,TGCAGCCGCACAGAGGGGGAGACCCAGTACTTC
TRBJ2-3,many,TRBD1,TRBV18,CASSPTGQDVTDTQYF,TGTGCCAGCTCACCGACGGGACAGGATGTCACAGATACGCAGTATTTT
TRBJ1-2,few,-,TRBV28,CASSLFGGSNYGYTF,TGTGCCAGCAGTTTATTCGGGGGGAGTAACTATGGCTACACCTTC
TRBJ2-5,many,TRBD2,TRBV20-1,CSARDQELAGSTQYF,TGCAGTGCTAGAGATCAGGAACTAGCGGGATCGACCCAGTACTTC
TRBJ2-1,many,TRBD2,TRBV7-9,CASSLGLAVYNEQFF,TGTGCCAGCAGCCTGGGACTAGCGGTTTACAATGAGCAGTTCTTC